Presented here are 30 T cell receptor beta chains from one specimen sequenced in a study of regulatory T cells. Amplification used 52 TRBV primers and 13 TRBJ primers. The repertoire was sequenced with immunoSEQ multiplex PCR; TCRdb's copy has only in-frame clones and lacks some. The sample lists 20,000 to 25,000 clones, 88% occurring once. For these receptors, no antigen is known. Findings and caveats of the study: Hydrophobic residues at CDR3 positions 6 and 7 were enriched in conventional CD4+ T cells of CD3G-deficient patients.

What was sequenced was conventional CD4+ T cells sorted from blood. The receptors were gathered from a child younger than 18 with CD3G deficiency.

The chain recombines TRBV7-9 with TRBJ1-2; TRBD1 might be the D (5 bases). CDR1 is SEHNR and CDR2 is FQNEAQ in the germline V gene (reference sequence). CDR3 length: 14 residues. Trimming stripped 1 base from V and 5 bases from J, with 11 bases between. The CDR3 DNA reads as TGTGCCAGCAGCTTAGTAGGCAGGGCGTATGGCTACACCTTC. Its translation is CASSLVGRAYGYTF.

The V gene is TRBV29-1, the J gene TRBJ2-3; D unclear. This CDR3 is 14 amino acids long. The V gene's germline CDR1 is SQVTM and CDR2 ANQGSEA. Trimming left V 1 base short and J 4 bases short, with 12 bases between. The CDR3: CSVEGSGRADTQYF. The CDR3 region has the DNA TGCAGCGTTGAAGGGAGTGGTCGTGCAGATACGCAGTATTTT.

The rearrangement links TRBV28 to TRBJ2-7; maybe TRBD1 (6 bases). From germline, CDR1 is MDHEN and CDR2 SYDVKM. The CDR3 runs 15 residues. Deletions cut 2 bases from V and 6 bases from J, with 17 bases between. CDR3 nucleotides: TGTGCCAGCAGTTTAAGAGGGGGTCGTCGTAGCGAGCAGTACTTC. Translation gives CASSLRGGRRSEQYF.

The V call is TRBV28, the J call TRBJ2-3; 14 bases match TRBD2. The CDR3 covers 17 residues. The V gene end was trimmed by 5 bases and the J gene end by 6 bases; junction bases not matched to a gene: 10. Germline values: CDR1 MDHEN, CDR2 SYDVKM. CDR3 sequence (DNA): TGTGCCAGCAGTGTCGGGACTAGCGGGAGTTGGGGGGATACGCAGTATTTT. Protein: CASSVGTSGSWGDTQYF.

V usage is TRBV19 and J usage is TRBJ2-7; no clear D. CDR3 length equals 13 residues. With 3 bases removed from V and 3 bases from J, the gap between germline ends came to 9 bases. CDR1 LNHDA and CDR2 SQIVND come from the germline V gene (reference sequence). The CDR3 bases are TGTGCCAGTAGTATCGCCGAAGGCTACGAGCAGTACTTC. It is translated as CASSIAEGYEQYF.

This chain connects TRBV7-9 to TRBJ2-5, with D maybe TRBD2 (5 bases). CDR1 SEHNR and CDR2 FQNEAQ come from the germline V gene (reference sequence). Trimming removed 1 base at V and 9 bases at J, with 12 bases between. The CDR3 runs to 13 residues. The CDR3 loop reads CASSLEANSAQYF. CDR3 in DNA: TGTGCCAGCAGCTTAGAGGCGAATAGCGCCCAGTACTTC.

The rearrangement uses TRBV6-6 and TRBJ2-2; 7 bases are shared with TRBD1. The CDR3 loop spans 14 amino acids. J gave up 6 bases and V 7 bases, and 8 bases lay outside the gene matches. Germline-derived CDR1 and CDR2 are MNHNY and SVGAGI (reference sequence). The CDR3 loop is CASTARGLAGELFF. The CDR3 DNA is TGTGCCAGCACGGCCAGGGGGTTGGCCGGGGAGCTGTTTTTT.

The chain is built from TRBV28 and TRBJ2-7; 7 nucleotides agree with TRBD1. Germline lookup yields CDR1 MDHEN and CDR2 SYDVKM. J gave up 3 bases and V 4 bases, and 9 bases lay outside the gene matches. The CDR3 covers 15 residues. The CDR3 spells CASSSYHRGNYEQYF. The CDR3, as DNA: TGTGCCAGCAGTTCATACCACAGGGGAAACTACGAGCAGTACTTC.

V and J are TRBV11-2 and TRBJ1-2, with a tentative D call TRBD1 (6 bases). V shed 5 bases and J shed 9 bases, with 16 bases lying between them. The CDR3 extends over 13 amino acids. Germline lookup yields CDR1 SGHAT and CDR2 FQNNGV. The CDR3 loop reads CASSPSEGGRYTF. Written as DNA, the CDR3 is TGTGCCAGCAGCCCATCAGAGGGGGGCCGCTACACCTTC.

The J gene is TRBJ2-7, the V gene TRBV7-8; D may be TRBD2 (6 bases). This CDR3 has 13 amino acids. Germline assignment: CDR1 SGHVS and CDR2 FQNEAQ. Trimming cost V 3 bases and J 3 bases, with 9 bases left between them. CDR3 amino acids: CASSLGSGYEQYF. In DNA, the CDR3 is TGTGCCAGCAGCTTGGGTAGCGGCTACGAGCAGTACTTC.

The rearrangement links TRBV28 to TRBJ2-7, with TRBD2 matching over 9 bases. The CDR3 contains 15 residues. The germline V gene encodes CDR1 MDHEN and CDR2 SYDVKM. The V segment lost 6 bases and the J segment 5 bases; nucleotides outside the gene matches: 11. CDR3 protein: CASSRPGLARDEQYF. CDR3 nucleotides: TGTGCCAGCAGCCGCCCGGGACTAGCTAGGGACGAGCAGTACTTC.

The rearrangement uses TRBV28 and TRBJ2-7; 9 bases map to TRBD2. Germline values: CDR1 MDHEN, CDR2 SYDVKM. The CDR3 is made up of 15 amino acids. Trimming took 10 bases from V and 5 from J; bases not matched to a gene: 15. Written as DNA, the CDR3 is TGTGCCACCTCTAGTAGCGGGAGAGCCATTCACGAGCAGTACTTC. It translates to CATSSSGRAIHEQYF.

The CDR3 is CASSRTGVSNEQFF. The CDR3 DNA reads TGTGCCAGCTCCCGGACTGGGGTCTCCAATGAGCAGTTCTTC. This chain uses TRBV27 with TRBJ2-1; TRBD2 is a possible D gene (5 bases). V lost 8 bases and J lost 6, with 17 bases in between. The germline V gene has CDR1 MNHEY and CDR2 SMNVEV (reference sequence). This CDR3 region has 14 residues.

The rearrangement uses TRBV27 and TRBJ2-6; the D gene is possibly TRBD1 (6 bases). The germline V gene has CDR1 MNHEY and CDR2 SMNVEV (reference sequence). The CDR3 covers 16 residues. The V end was cut by 5 bases, the J end by 2 bases, with 13 bases between. CDR3 sequence reads: CASSPKPGAGANVLTF. In DNA, the CDR3 is TGTGCCAGCAGTCCGAAACCAGGGGCTGGGGCCAACGTCCTGACTTTC.

On this clone: Sequence at one end of the junction differs from germline and may be a read error. Additional DNA sequences in this sample encode the identical CDR3. The chain is built from TRBV28 and TRBJ2-7, with D perhaps matching TRBD1 or TRBD2 (5 bases each). CDR3 length: 22 residues. Germline V lookup: CDR1 MDHEN, CDR2 SYDVKM. The CDR3 coding sequence is TGTGCCAGCAGTTCGCTTATCTCCCGCCCTAACGGGGCAGGGCTTGGTTCCTACGAGCAGTATTTC. Translation: CASSSLISRPNGAGLGSYEQYF.

V and J are TRBV11-2 and TRBJ2-4; possible D gene TRBD1, 6 bases. Germline V CDR1 and CDR2: SGHAT, FQNNGV. The V and J ends lost 3 bases and 6 bases respectively, with 12 bases between them. The CDR3 runs to 14 residues. CDR3 sequence: CASSLRRDTNIQYF. CDR3 nucleotide sequence: TGTGCCAGCAGCTTGCGCCGGGACACAAACATTCAGTACTTC.

The chain employs TRBV28 and TRBJ2-7; unclear D gene. The CDR3 contains 14 residues. Trimming cost V 2 bases and J 5 bases, with 13 bases left between them. Germline CDR1 MDHEN, CDR2 SYDVKM. The CDR3 DNA reads as TGTGCCAGCAGTTTACGGGCAGCGATACACGAGCAGTACTTC. As protein: CASSLRAAIHEQYF.

For the CDR3, the DNA is TGTGCCAGCAGCCTCGGGACAGGGCATTCTGGGGCCAACGTCCTGACTTTC. It codes for CASSLGTGHSGANVLTF. The genes are TRBV11-2 and TRBJ2-6; TRBD1 matches 9 bases. Germline trimming cut 5 bases from V and 1 base from J; bases unmatched to any gene: 6. The germline CDR1 and CDR2 sequences are SGHAT and FQNNGV. The CDR3 sequence is 17 residues long. The full variable domain, completed using reference TRBV11-2 and TRBJ2-6, is EAGVAQSPRYKIIEKRQSVAFWCNPISGHATLYWYQQILGQGPKLLIQFQNNGVVDDSQLPKDRFSAERLKGVDSTLKIQPAKLEDSAVYLCASSLGTGHSGANVLTFGAGSRLTVL.

This clone was seen more than once but under ten times. The chain carries TRBV6-1 and TRBJ1-1; tentatively, D is TRBD1 (5 bases). V dropped 7 bases and J dropped 3 bases, with 12 bases sitting between them. CDR3 length equals 13 residues. Germline lookup yields CDR1 MNHNS and CDR2 SASEGT. The CDR3 DNA reads TGTGCCAGCAAGCAGGGTCCGGACACTGAAGCTTTCTTT. As protein: CASKQGPDTEAFF.

The rearrangement joins TRBV14 to TRBJ2-7; 7 positions agree with TRBD2. The CDR3 extends over 16 amino acids. Germline lookup yields CDR1 SGHDN and CDR2 FVKESK. The ends lost 2 bases at V and 5 bases at J; junction bases unmatched: 12. Here the CDR3 DNA reads TGTGCCAGCAGCCAATTCCTTAGCGGGTGGACGGACGAGCAGTACTTC. It codes for CASSQFLSGWTDEQYF.

The chain has TRBV18 and TRBJ2-5; no definite D call. CDR1 is KGHSH, CDR2 LQKENI, per germline. The CDR3 is 14 amino acids. With 2 bases removed from V and 0 bases from J, the gap between germline ends came to 7 bases. The CDR3 here is CASSPGKYQETQYF. The CDR3 bases are TGTGCCAGCTCACCAGGGAAGTACCAAGAGACCCAGTACTTC.

The chain is built from TRBV7-9 and TRBJ2-7; D gene ambiguous. The V gene's germline CDR1 is SEHNR and CDR2 FQNEAQ (reference sequence). The CDR3 length is 11 residues. Trimming left V 0 bases short and J 6 bases short, with 3 bases between. CDR3 in DNA: TGTGCCAGCAGCTTAGCAGGCGAGCAGTACTTC. Encoded protein: CASSLAGEQYF.

V is TRBV6-6 and J is TRBJ2-7; 7 bases line up with TRBD2. Germline V gives CDR1 MNHNY, CDR2 SVGAGI (reference sequence). The V gene end was trimmed by 0 bases and the J gene end by 2 bases; junction bases not matched to a gene: 4. The length of the CDR3 is 15 residues. The CDR3 DNA sequence: TGTGCCAGCAGTTACTCGGGAGGGGCAGCCTACGAGCAGTACTTC. This encodes CASSYSGGAAYEQYF.

The chain is built from TRBV6-6 and TRBJ2-3; D unclear. This CDR3 contains 11 residues. Trimming removed 4 bases from V and 2 bases from J, with 1 base in between. Germline V CDR1 and CDR2: MNHNY, SVGAGI (reference sequence). Written as DNA, the CDR3 is TGTGCCAGCAGTTCCACAGATACGCAGTATTTT. Its protein product is CASSSTDTQYF.

The V and J genes are TRBV28 and TRBJ2-1; no reliable D call. This CDR3 contains 13 residues. The V and J ends lost 4 bases and 9 bases respectively, with 13 bases between them. The germline V gene encodes CDR1 MDHEN and CDR2 SYDVKM. This chain's CDR3 is CASSSGGRLEQFF. The CDR3 nucleotides are TGTGCCAGCAGTTCCGGCGGCCGCCTTGAGCAGTTCTTC.

V gene TRBV6-6 combines with J gene TRBJ2-7, with no clear D. The CDR3 loop spans 14 amino acids. V was trimmed by 2 bases and J by 2 bases, leaving 10 bases between them. Per the germline V gene, CDR1 is MNHNY and CDR2 is SVGAGI (reference sequence). The CDR3 DNA reads as TGTGCCAGCAGTTACGGCGCCGCGACCTACGAGCAGTACTTC. Translated: CASSYGAATYEQYF.

This clone came up once. This rearrangement joins TRBV28 to TRBJ2-1; 8 bases are shared with TRBD2. V shed 2 bases, J shed 7 bases, and the junction held 4 bases outside the gene matches. The CDR3 has 14 residues. The germline V gene encodes CDR1 MDHEN and CDR2 SYDVKM. The CDR3 region is CASSLSGSQNEQFF. The CDR3 DNA reads as TGTGCCAGCAGTTTAAGCGGGAGTCAGAATGAGCAGTTCTTC.

For the CDR3, the DNA is TGCGCCAGCAGCACCGGGACAGGGCCCCACGAGCAGTACTTC. This translates into CASSTGTGPHEQYF. The rearrangement joins TRBV5-1 to TRBJ2-7, with 9 bases aligning to TRBD1. This CDR3 comprises 14 residues. CDR1 is SGHRS and CDR2 is YFSETQ in the germline V gene. Trimming at V came to 4 bases and at J to 5 bases, leaving 7 bases not matched to a gene.

The chain has TRBV19 and TRBJ1-2; tentative D call: TRBD1 (6 bases). The CDR3 totals 14 residues. The germline gives CDR1 LNHDA, CDR2 SQIVND (reference sequence). Trimming pared 5 bases from V and 8 bases from J, leaving 18 bases between. CDR3 DNA sequence: TGTGCCAGTAGTCGACAGGCTTCCGGGAGGGGCTACACCTTC. The encoded protein is CASSRQASGRGYTF.

The J gene is TRBJ2-1, the V gene TRBV5-1; 8 bases line up with TRBD2. Germline trimming cut 0 bases from V and 9 bases from J; bases unmatched to any gene: 2. CDR1 and CDR2 (germline): SGHRS, YFSETQ. This CDR3 region has 13 residues. CDR3 protein: CASSLVTSGEQFF. Written as DNA, the CDR3 is TGCGCCAGCAGCTTGGTTACTAGCGGTGAGCAGTTCTTC.